This T cell receptor (beta chain) was documented in a study of shared clonotypes between healthy human individuals. Background on the study: Per donor, three plates held CD4 naive cells, three held CD4 memory, two held CD8 naive and one held CD8 memory.

The study separated CD4+ cells into CD45RA+ naive and CD45RA-negative memory subsets. Clones were read by immunoSEQ multiplex PCR, and TCRdb kept only the in-frame ones, dropping some. Of 190,000 or so clones in the sample, approximately 61% are singletons; the top ten hold 10%. Germline V lookup: CDR1 SGHRS, CDR2 YFSETQ. Trimming left V 1 base short and J 4 bases short, with 15 bases between. This CDR3 is built from 15 residues. Study outcomes and limitations: A handful of donors shared 4.5% to 6.5% of their naive CD4 clonotypes. The generation probabilities recorded for non-shared clonotypes fell below those of clonotypes shared by all four donors.

With regard to this clone: Its antigen is not identified.

This TCR was recovered from a man under 40 in good health. The V call is TRBV5-1, the J call TRBJ2-7; D is uncertain. Specimen: memory CD4+ T cells sorted from blood. The subset here: CD45RA-negative fraction. The CDR3 reads CASSLLPAEQYEQYF. CDR3 coding DNA: TGCGCCAGCAGCTTGCTTCCGGCGGAGCAGTACGAGCAGTACTTC.